The clone carrying this T cell receptor beta chain was recorded only once. These data originate in a study of CD8 T cells in Susac syndrome. From blood CD8+ and CD4+ T cells, the TCR beta chain was sequenced. Control patients had untreated stable or active relapsing-remitting multiple sclerosis by revised McDonald criteria. Roughly 0.45 to 1 ug RNA was reverse transcribed with random hexamers. Via MiXCR, TCRdb re-called the immunoSEQ multiplex PCR reads, giving one row per CDR3 protein. The table includes about 280,000 distinct CDR3 sequences, approximately 85% detected once. This TCR was sampled from a human donor with multiple sclerosis. Input material: CD8+ T cells from PBMCs.

The CDR3 nucleotides are TGTGCCACCAGCACCGGGACAGGGGCCTACGAGCAGTACTTC. As protein: CATSTGTGAYEQYF. The rearrangement links TRBV15 to TRBJ2-7; TRBD1 matches 10 bases. This CDR3 is built from 14 residues. Germline CDR1 LNHNV, CDR2 YYDKDF (reference sequence). V shed 4 bases and J 2 bases; nucleotides not matched to a gene: 2.